This T cell receptor beta chain comes out of a study of T cells in localized non-small cell lung cancer. Overall study findings and caveats: Greater blood T cell density accompanied longer overall survival.

The CDR3 length is 15 residues. The V gene lost 6 bases and the J gene lost 5 bases, with 19 bases spanning the gap. CDR1 is MNHEY, CDR2 SVGAGI, per germline. Turning to this clone: Its antigen is not identified.

Repertoires were generated with immunoSEQ multiplex PCR, while TCRdb's copy carries only in-frame clones and drops some. The table lists approximately 30,000 clones, 87% of them singletons. The V gene is TRBV6-5, the J gene TRBJ1-1; TRBD1 might be the D (6 bases). The source material was peripheral blood mononuclear cells, sampled before any cancer treatment. This TCR was sampled from a man aged 40 to 70 with stage III lung adenocarcinoma. The CDR3 sequence: CASSRPGQSSTEAFF. CDR3 in DNA: TGTGCCAGCAGCCGCCCCGGACAGAGCTCTACTGAAGCTTTCTTT.